This is a list of T cell receptor beta chains from one sample in a study of shared clonotypes between healthy human individuals. Clones were read by immunoSEQ multiplex PCR, and TCRdb kept only the in-frame ones, dropping some. The sample includes more than 1,200,000 clones, approximately 98.5% of them seen just once. The sequencing input was naive CD4+ T cells sorted from blood. These receptors all stem from a man aged 25 to 45 in good health. CDR3s include the opening cysteine and the closing phenylalanine or tryptophan. The D gene is left open where the match is weak. Some rows mark clone size as missing; the rest say once, few, many or name a class of expanded clone.

v_gene	j_gene	d_gene	abundance	CDR3aa	CDR3nt
TRBV10-3	TRBJ2-5	.	.	CAIKGGGKAVETQYF	TGTGCCATCAAAGGGGGGGGAAAGGCAGTCGAGACCCAGTACTTC
TRBV4-3	TRBJ2-3	.	.	CASSQEGRGSTDTQYF	TGCGCCAGCAGCCAAGAGGGGAGGGGGAGCACAGATACGCAGTATTTT
TRBV28	TRBJ2-1	.	.	CASSFREQFF	TGTGCCAGCAGTTTCAGGGAGCAGTTCTTC
TRBV19	TRBJ1-2	.	.	CASTTVSNF	TGTGCCAGCACTACAGTATCAAACTTC
TRBV14	TRBJ2-1	.	.	CASSLRVDSQQFF	TGTGCCAGCAGCCTAAGGGTGGACAGTCAGCAGTTCTTC
TRBV25-1	TRBJ2-7	.	.	CASSDYEQYF	TGTGCCAGCAGTGACTACGAGCAGTACTTC
TRBV10-2	TRBJ1-5	.	.	CASSLNRVGNNQPQHF	TGCGCCAGCAGTCTCAACAGGGTCGGTAACAATCAGCCCCAGCATTTT
TRBV14	TRBJ1-2	.	.	CASSPQRQGNYGYTF	TGTGCCAGCAGCCCTCAACGCCAGGGTAACTATGGCTACACCTTC
TRBV28	TRBJ2-3	.	.	CASSSPTGTDTQYF	TGTGCCAGCAGTTCCCCCACAGGCACAGATACGCAGTATTTT
TRBV6-1	TRBJ2-7	.	.	CASRLGRTTYEQYF	TGTGCCAGCAGGTTGGGACGGACAACCTACGAGCAGTACTTC
TRBV7-8	TRBJ2-7	TRBD2	.	CASSQRGAGGSGQYF	TGTGCCAGCAGCCAGAGGGGCGCGGGAGGGTCTGGGCAGTACTTC
TRBV30	TRBJ1-4	.	.	CAWSVARSTNEKLFF	TGTGCCTGGAGTGTGGCGCGGTCAACTAATGAAAAACTGTTTTTT
TRBV4-3	TRBJ2-7	.	.	CASSRTGQPTHEQYF	TGCGCCAGCAGTCGTACAGGTCAACCTACCCACGAGCAGTACTTC
TRBV7-9	TRBJ2-2	TRBD1	.	CASSRDRGPAGELFF	TGTGCCAGCAGCCGGGACAGGGGGCCGGCCGGGGAGCTGTTTTTT
TRBV5-1	TRBJ2-1	.	.	CASSFQSWANNEQFF	TGCGCCAGCAGCTTCCAAAGCTGGGCCAACAATGAGCAGTTCTTC
TRBV7-2	TRBJ2-7	TRBD2	.	CASSFQPGLAGGEQYF	TGTGCCAGCAGCTTTCAACCGGGACTAGCGGGAGGTGAGCAGTACTTC
TRBV2	TRBJ2-7	TRBD2	.	CASRGLAGAYEQYF	TGTGCCAGCAGGGGACTAGCGGGAGCCTACGAGCAGTACTTC
TRBV7-9	TRBJ1-3	.	.	CASSARDGGNTIYF	TGTGCCAGCAGCGCCCGGGACGGTGGAAACACCATATATTTT
TRBV5-1	TRBJ2-7	.	.	CASSSLPGGLSVEQYF	TGCGCCAGCAGTTCCCTCCCCGGCGGACTTTCTGTCGAGCAGTACTTC
TRBV4-1	TRBJ2-7	TRBD1	.	CASSQGVTGVLGEQYF	TGCGCCAGCAGCCAAGGCGTGACAGGGGTTTTGGGCGAGCAGTACTTC
TRBV5-1	TRBJ2-7	.	.	CASSLGGRTPLEQYF	TGCGCCAGCAGCTTAGGCGGGCGAACCCCCCTCGAGCAGTACTTC
TRBV29-1	TRBJ2-7	TRBD1	.	CSVADRGGLLQYF	TGCAGCGTTGCGGACAGGGGAGGACTACTGCAGTACTTC
TRBV14	TRBJ2-1	TRBD2	.	CASSQLPGLSYHNEQFF	TGTGCCAGCAGCCAACTTCCGGGACTATCGTACCACAATGAGCAGTTCTTC
TRBV18	TRBJ2-7	.	.	CASSPGQGMDEQYF	TGTGCCAGCTCACCAGGCCAGGGGATGGACGAGCAGTACTTC
TRBV30	TRBJ1-5	TRBD1	.	CAWSSIDREGASNQPQHF	TGTGCCTGGAGTTCAATCGACAGGGAAGGGGCTAGCAATCAGCCCCAGCATTTT
TRBV5-1	TRBJ2-7	TRBD1	.	CASSSPGQGGSYEQYF	TGCGCCAGCAGCTCCCCCGGACAGGGGGGCTCCTACGAGCAGTACTTC
TRBV30	TRBJ2-7	.	.	CAWTSVLAYEQYF	TGTGCCTGGACTTCGGTGCTGGCCTACGAGCAGTACTTC
TRBV4-2	TRBJ2-3	TRBD2	once	CASSPKAAGEGPDTQYF	TGTGCCAGCAGCCCAAAAGCGGCGGGAGAAGGGCCAGATACGCAGTATTTT
TRBV15	TRBJ2-7	.	.	CATSRDPGTYEQYF	TGTGCCACCAGCAGAGATCCGGGAACCTACGAGCAGTACTTC
TRBV5-1	TRBJ2-3	.	.	CASTPDVFVDTQYF	TGCGCCAGCACCCCTGACGTTTTTGTGGATACGCAGTATTTT
TRBV4-1	TRBJ2-7	.	.	CASSQEQRSFYEQYF	TGCGCCAGCAGCCAAGAGCAGCGGTCCTTCTACGAGCAGTACTTC